These T cell receptor beta chains were read from a single sample in a study of T cells expressing NK-cell markers. TCRdb re-called the 5' RACE reads; every CDR3 protein appears as one record, without DNA. The listing records approximately 150,000 distinct CDR3 sequences. Sequencing was done on a sample of blood T cells: a sorted CD56 or NKG2C T cell subset, CD4+ or CD8+ T cells, or bulk PBMC T cells (not recorded which). These receptors were taken from a man younger than 30 in good health. Each CDR3 is given with its conserved first and last residue.

v_call	j_call	cdr3_aa
TRBV19	TRBJ1-2	CASSTRDRLDGYTF
TRBV18	TRBJ1-3	CASSPSLRDTPGNTIYF
TRBV21-1	TRBJ2-1	CASSKPDSYNEQFF
TRBV12-3/TRBV12-4	TRBJ1-4	CASSFGQGPEKLFF
TRBV19	TRBJ2-7	CATGASYEQYF
TRBV7-6	TRBJ1-4	CASSLHGAGDEKLFF
TRBV6-1	TRBJ2-4	CAARSTTLAKNIQYF
TRBV20-1	TRBJ2-7	CSARGERESYEQYF
TRBV18	TRBJ2-7	CASSPGPSYSISYEQYF
TRBV18	TRBJ2-1	CASSPGGSGRSLDEQFF
TRBV20-1	TRBJ2-1	CSALGSGEQFF
TRBV20-1	TRBJ2-5	CSARETGLATQETQYF
TRBV13	TRBJ2-3	CASSPYTDTQYF
TRBV12-5	TRBJ1-2	CASGPGAGYGYTF
TRBV30	TRBJ2-2	CAWTDGPNTGELFF
TRBV5-5	TRBJ2-3	CASRTALGTGGPDTQYF
TRBV4-3	TRBJ2-7	CASSQTLGLGGGTYEQYF
TRBV7-8	TRBJ2-1	CASSLVLGGDEQFF
TRBV2	TRBJ2-5	CASSERGLAGDETQYF
TRBV7-9	TRBJ2-1	CASRESRDRFNEQFF
TRBV7-6	TRBJ1-3	CASSLGDSKFSGNTIYF
TRBV4-3	TRBJ2-2	CASSLHRGAGGELFF
TRBV5-5	TRBJ2-2	CASSPWTATGELFF
TRBV3-1	TRBJ2-3	CASSQYVMTSTDTQYF
TRBV5-1	TRBJ1-1	CASSGGGGTEAFF
TRBV9	TRBJ1-2	CASSVGVRGLDYGYTF
TRBV12-3/TRBV12-4	TRBJ1-3	CASSLSGTGNTIYF
TRBV6-6	TRBJ2-5	CACSFLTQETQYF
TRBV29-1	TRBJ2-7	CSVDLVGNYEQYF
TRBV7-8	TRBJ2-7	CASSLGQHYEQYF
TRBV27	TRBJ2-1	CASGTGTSGKDEQFF
TRBV5-5	TRBJ2-7	CASSLQGVQFEQYF
TRBV3-1	TRBJ2-7	CASSQDLREGPLYEQYF
TRBV6-2/TRBV6-3	TRBJ2-7	CASTTPTYEQYF
TRBV6-2/TRBV6-3	TRBJ2-1	CASSLSGLNNEQFF
TRBV30	TRBJ2-5	CAWSELAQETQYF
TRBV19	TRBJ2-2	CASSPLAGALTGELFF
TRBV3-1	TRBJ2-5	CASSQGPEQGGRETQYF
TRBV28	TRBJ2-1	CASSRLHGRDDEQFF
TRBV2	TRBJ2-1	CASISGGEQFF